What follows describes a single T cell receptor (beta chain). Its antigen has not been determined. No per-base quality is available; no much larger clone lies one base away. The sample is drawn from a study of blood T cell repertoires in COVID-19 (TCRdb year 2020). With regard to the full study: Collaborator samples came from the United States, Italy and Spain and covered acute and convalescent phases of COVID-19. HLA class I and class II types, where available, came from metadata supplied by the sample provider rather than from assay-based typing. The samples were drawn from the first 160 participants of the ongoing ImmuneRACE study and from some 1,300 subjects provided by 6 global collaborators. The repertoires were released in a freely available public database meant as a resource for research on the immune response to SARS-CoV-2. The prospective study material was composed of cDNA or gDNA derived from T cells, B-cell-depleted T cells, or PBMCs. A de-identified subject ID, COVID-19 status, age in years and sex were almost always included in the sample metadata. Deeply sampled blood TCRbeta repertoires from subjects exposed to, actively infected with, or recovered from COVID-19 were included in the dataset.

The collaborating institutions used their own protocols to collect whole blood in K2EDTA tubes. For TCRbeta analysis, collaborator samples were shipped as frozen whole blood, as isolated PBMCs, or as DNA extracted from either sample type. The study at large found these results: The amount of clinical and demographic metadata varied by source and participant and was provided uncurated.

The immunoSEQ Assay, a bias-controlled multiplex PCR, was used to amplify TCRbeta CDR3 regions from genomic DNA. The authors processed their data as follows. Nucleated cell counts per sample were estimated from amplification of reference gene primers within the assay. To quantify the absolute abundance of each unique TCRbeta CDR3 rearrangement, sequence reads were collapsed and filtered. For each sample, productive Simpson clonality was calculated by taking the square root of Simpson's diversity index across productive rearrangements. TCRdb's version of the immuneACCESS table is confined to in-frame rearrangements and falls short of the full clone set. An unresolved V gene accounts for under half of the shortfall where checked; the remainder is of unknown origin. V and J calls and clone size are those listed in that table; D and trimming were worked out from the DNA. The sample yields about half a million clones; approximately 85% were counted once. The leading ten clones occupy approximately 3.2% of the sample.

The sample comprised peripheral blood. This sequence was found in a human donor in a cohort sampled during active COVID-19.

In nucleotide form, the sequence is TGTGCCACCAGTGATTTGTGGGTAGCGGTTAGCTCCTACAATGAGCAGTTCTTC. This gives the protein CATSDLWVAVSSYNEQFF. The chain links TRBV24-1 with TRBJ2-1, and TRBD2 may be the D gene, going by 6 matching bases. The CDR3, cysteine through phenylalanine, is 18 amino acids long. Only the CDR3 DNA is retained, 54 bases long and in frame from the first base. CDR1 and CDR2 were assigned from the germline V gene as KGHDR and SFDVKD. V and J lose 0 bases and 0 bases, and a span of 14 bases separates them.